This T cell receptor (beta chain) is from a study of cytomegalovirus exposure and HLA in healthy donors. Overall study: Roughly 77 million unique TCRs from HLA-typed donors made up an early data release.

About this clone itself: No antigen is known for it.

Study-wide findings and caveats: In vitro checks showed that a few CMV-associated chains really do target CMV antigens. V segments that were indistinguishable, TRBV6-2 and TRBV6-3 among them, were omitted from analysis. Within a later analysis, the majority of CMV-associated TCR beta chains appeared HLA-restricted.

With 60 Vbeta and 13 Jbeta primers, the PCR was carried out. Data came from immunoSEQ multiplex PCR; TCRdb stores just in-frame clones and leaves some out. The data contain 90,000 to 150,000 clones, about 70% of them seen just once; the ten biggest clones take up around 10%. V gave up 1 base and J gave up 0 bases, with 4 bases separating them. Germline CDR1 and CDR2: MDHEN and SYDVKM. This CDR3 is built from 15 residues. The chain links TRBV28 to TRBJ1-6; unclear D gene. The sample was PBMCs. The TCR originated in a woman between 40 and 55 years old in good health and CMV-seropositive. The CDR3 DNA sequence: TGTGCCAGCAGTTTATACGGCTCCTATAATTCACCCCTCCACTTT. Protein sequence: CASSLYGSYNSPLHF.